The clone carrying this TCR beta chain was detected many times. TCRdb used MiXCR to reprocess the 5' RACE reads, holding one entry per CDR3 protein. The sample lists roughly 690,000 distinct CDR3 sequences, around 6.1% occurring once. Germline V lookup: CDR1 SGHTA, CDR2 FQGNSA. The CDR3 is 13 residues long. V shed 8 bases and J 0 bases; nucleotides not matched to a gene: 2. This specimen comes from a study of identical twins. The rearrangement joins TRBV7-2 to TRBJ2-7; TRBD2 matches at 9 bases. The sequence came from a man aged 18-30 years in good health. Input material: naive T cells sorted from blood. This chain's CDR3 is CASSTSGSYEQYF. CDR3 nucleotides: TGTGCCAGCTCGACTAGCGGCTCCTACGAGCAGTACTTC.